This TCR beta chain stems from a study of T cells in Graves' hyperthyroidism and ophthalmopathy (dated by TCRdb to 2018 to 2020). Turning to the overall study: Peripheral blood samples were taken at initial diagnosis, before any treatment was given. According to the paper, TCR Vbeta CDR3 sequencing was carried out on approximately 140 peripheral blood samples, which came from approximately 41 ophthalmopathy, approximately 72 hyperthyroidism and some 17 progressor patients. In addition, the study compared T-cell repertoires in thyroid tissue and in blood from 6 or 7 Graves' hyperthyroidism patients. An independent validation cohort of around 19 hyperthyroidism patients and approximately 15 patients who later progressed to ophthalmopathy tested prospective prediction of ophthalmopathy. After blood sampling, hyperthyroidism patients were treated with methimazole at a starting dose of 30 mg daily, and ophthalmopathy patients were treated with high-dose intravenous methylprednisolone. TCR V-J signatures able to tell the groups apart were searched for in a discovery cohort of 90 to 100 patients, of whom roughly 42 had Graves' ophthalmopathy and under 65 had stable Graves' hyperthyroidism. For training and testing, the roughly 100 patients in the discovery cohort were randomly divided in a 7:3 ratio. On the study overall, not on this receptor specifically: No statistical method was used to set the sample size in advance, and investigators knew the group allocation. Most expanded thyroid clonotypes (frequency above 0.001) were also detected in blood, a finding suggesting that blood repertoires may reflect thyroid immune responses. In validation, progression to ophthalmopathy was predicted by the model with 70.59% sensitivity and nearly 75% specificity, a median of around 5.9 months before onset. A 13 V-J signature model separated ophthalmopathy from stable hyperthyroidism, with roughly 88% sensitivity and about 81% specificity in cross-validation and 80%/75% in testing.

The germline V gene (reference sequence) sets CDR1 to DFQATT and CDR2 to SNEGSKA. The V end loses 3 bases and the J end loses 5 bases, and a stretch of 16 bases separates them. Taken from cysteine to phenylalanine, the CDR3 has 14 residues. The kept DNA is CDR3 alone, 42 bases in frame from the first base. Amplification of TCR beta CDR3 regions was carried out from RNA transcripts. The TCR CDR3 was subjected to a first round of RT-PCR using the HTBI primer set and the Qiagen OneStep RT-PCR kit. A second multiplex PCR round built the libraries, followed by size selection and purification. Sequencing of the libraries was done on an Illumina HiSeq2000 using paired-end 100 bp reads. The published analysis was carried out like this. SOAPnuke was used to process the raw data, removing reads that contained adapters or uncalled bases, had a mean Phred below 15, or lacked an exact match to the constant primer or identifier. High-quality paired reads were merged using COPE v1.2.5, and each unique nucleotide sequence was defined as a clonotype. MiTCR v1.1 was used to align the clonotypes against IMGT TRBV, TRBD and TRBJ reference segments. Analysis was restricted to V-J combinations with a frequency above 0.0001, which covered approximately 99% of repertoires. A TCS score was defined as the ratio of F50 (clonal expansion) to E x V (chaos), with BLOSUM62-based TCRdist applied between CDR3 peptides within each V-J. Welch's t-statistics and random forest reduced roughly 540 V-J features to about 12, which were used in a naive Bayes classifier (R e1071). The public sequencing data were trimmed at Q25 with fastp and processed into clonotypes with MiXCR by TCRdb, which kept only in-frame beta chains. Here each entry gathers all rows of one CDR3 protein and keeps the most common genes and DNA. TCRdb, rather than the study authors, made the V and J calls. The sample data list hundreds of thousands of distinct CDR3 sequences, and 18% of these were observed just once. Clones ranked in the top ten supply approximately 15% of the sample.

This clonotype appeared a few times. Its antigen has not been determined. Base qualities are not provided; no much larger clone lies one nucleotide away. Hyperthyroidism patients were aged 18 to 65 years and newly diagnosed, with disease duration of less than 2 months. The study excluded patients with uncontrolled infections, other autoimmune diseases, pregnancy or lactation. Clinical symptoms, serum thyroxine and TRAb, thyroid ultrasound, and orbital computed tomography formed the basis for the diagnoses. Blood from progressor patients was drawn when they were first diagnosed with hyperthyroidism, before any ophthalmopathy symptoms appeared. PBMCs were separated from roughly 9.3 ml of fresh peripheral blood using Ficoll-Paque density gradient centrifugation. Progressor patients were defined as those initially diagnosed with Graves' hyperthyroidism in whom ophthalmopathy developed during follow-up. Total RNA was extracted with Trizol reagent, and quality was checked on an Agilent 2100 Bioanalyzer.

The source of this sequence is a woman aged 45-65 years with Graves' hyperthyroidism that later progressed to Graves' ophthalmopathy. Sequences were obtained from blood. The sequence is built from TRBV20-1 and TRBJ2-5; the D gene is perhaps TRBD1, from 6 matching bases. The CDR3 corresponds to CSARRDRSFETQYF. The DNA sequence reads TGCAGTGCTAGGCGCGACAGGTCGTTCGAGACCCAGTACTTC.